These 2 T cell receptor beta chains came from one sample sequenced in a study of neurological immune-mediated disorders. TCRdb re-analysed the 5' RACE reads in MiXCR, keeping a single row per CDR3 protein. Of about 40,000 distinct CDR3 sequences listed, 2% to 3% are singletons. Sequencing used PBMCs. These receptors all come from a man between 45 and 60 years old with multiple sclerosis.

This clonotype was counted many times. The chain recombines TRBV28 with TRBJ1-2, with TRBD1 identical over 7 bases. Germline CDR1 is MDHEN and CDR2 is SYDVKM. This CDR3 is 13 amino acids long. J gave up 8 bases and V 7 bases, and 10 bases lay outside the gene matches. The CDR3 DNA sequence: TGTGCCAGCAACACAGGGGAGCGGGGAGGCTACACCTTC. Translating gives CASNTGERGGYTF.

This clonotype has ten or more counts. The chain employs TRBV20-1 and TRBJ1-1; D not resolved. This CDR3 contains 13 residues. Germline CDR1 reads DFQATT; CDR2 reads SNEGSKA (reference sequence). Trimming left V 3 bases short and J 0 bases short, with 8 bases between. As DNA, the CDR3 is TGCAGTGCTAGCCCAAGCATGAACACTGAAGCTTTCTTT. Translation: CSASPSMNTEAFF.